This T cell receptor beta chain was sequenced in a study of immune reconstitution after stem cell transplant in scleroderma. TCRdb recomputed calls from the RT-PCR reads with MiXCR, one row per CDR3 protein. The table has about 2,600 distinct CDR3 sequences, approximately 6.4% seen once. In this sample, this clonotype is medium-sized. This specimen was taken before or after autologous hematopoietic stem cell transplantation (not recorded which). This TCR was recovered from a female donor with systemic sclerosis.

The CDR3 bases are TGCAGTGCCGCCGCCCGGGAGCGGGGGGGGAATGAGCAGTTCTTC. Translation: CSAAARERGGNEQFF. The V call is TRBV20-1, the J call TRBJ2-1, with TRBD2 matching 10 bases. V trimming: 6 bases; J trimming: 7 bases; junction bases outside the gene matches: 12. In germline, CDR1 is DFQATT, CDR2 SNEGSKA (reference sequence). The CDR3 is 15 amino acids.